This T cell receptor beta chain was captured by sequencing in a study of T-cell memory formation after mild COVID-19. Study-level results: Contracting CD4+ clones sat mainly in CM and EM; CD8+ in EMRA.

The trim removed 4 bases at V and 0 bases at J, leaving 7 bases unmatched. The germline V gene has CDR1 LGHNA and CDR2 YNFKEQ. The CDR3 loop spans 17 amino acids. TCRdb itself ran the 5' RACE reads through MiXCR, one entry per CDR3 protein. The sample includes some 45,000 distinct CDR3 sequences, 27% seen only once; the top ten take about two fifths. The table lists this clonotype with a few counts. The antigen remains unidentified. Sequenced input: PBMCs or a T cell subset sorted from them (not recorded which). The clonotype was recovered from a man aged 18-30 years who had mild COVID-19 (a few samples of this study predate the infection). Cell type and time point are not known. The chain couples TRBV4-2 to TRBJ1-1; TRBD1 matches 11 bases. The CDR3 loop reads CASSPTGQGALNTEAFF. DNA of the CDR3: TGTGCCAGCAGCCCGACCGGACAGGGGGCGCTGAACACTGAAGCTTTCTTT.